This TCR beta chain was found in a study of blood T cell repertoires in COVID-19. Turning to the study itself: The cDNA or gDNA used as material had been derived from T cells, B-cell-depleted T cells, or PBMCs.

The CDR3 extends over 13 amino acids. J was trimmed by 8 bases and V by 5 bases; bases with no gene match: 7. Germline V gene data show CDR1 as GTSNPN and CDR2 as SVGIG (reference sequence). This table comes from immunoSEQ multiplex PCR, and its TCRdb copy is limited to in-frame clones, with some not included. Of about 210,000 clones listed, 92% are singletons. The chain recombines TRBV30 with TRBJ2-3; the match to TRBD2 covers 10 bases. The TCR comes from a man younger than 45 with acute or convalescent COVID-19. The sample was peripheral blood. The CDR3 coding sequence is TGTGCCTGGTCTAGCGGGAGTTTAAGTACGCAGTATTTT. Translated, it gives CAWSSGSLSTQYF.